The 24 T cell receptor beta chains presented below share a single source sample, sequenced in a study of control samples from healthy donors and cancer patients. Produced via immunoSEQ multiplex PCR; TCRdb's table is partial and in-frame only. The repertoire consists of about 57,000 clones, with around 93% occurring once and the leading ten covering about 0.99%. The sequenced sample consisted of PBMCs. The receptors were gathered from a man between 25 and 39 years old with colorectal cancer.

The J gene is TRBJ2-7, the V gene TRBV11-2, with 10 bases matching TRBD1. V lost 5 bases and J lost 4; bases outside the gene matches: 8. Germline loops: CDR1 SGHAT, CDR2 FQNNGV. The CDR3 runs to 15 residues. CDR3 protein: CASSVGQGVPYEQYV. Written as DNA, the CDR3 is TGTGCCAGCAGCGTAGGACAGGGGGTCCCATACGAGCAGTACGTC.

The rearrangement joins TRBV5-1 to TRBJ2-1; 7 bases agree with TRBD1. This CDR3 is built from 16 residues. Germline CDR1 and CDR2: SGHRS and YFSETQ. Trimming removed 0 bases from V and 7 bases from J; junction bases left unmatched: 10. The CDR3 DNA is TGCGCCAGCAGCTTGGCACAGGGGCCCCCGTCGAATGAGCAGTTCTTC. It codes for CASSLAQGPPSNEQFF.

This clone appeared once. CDR3 region: CASSILAELTYEQYF. Here the CDR3 DNA reads TGTGCCAGCAGCATACTAGCGGAGCTTACCTACGAGCAGTACTTC. The chain recombines TRBV6-5 with TRBJ2-7, with 8 positions matching TRBD2. Germline-derived CDR1 and CDR2 are MNHEY and SVGAGI. J lost 2 bases, V lost 6 bases, and 9 bases had no gene match. This CDR3 region has 15 residues.

The chain employs TRBV4-3 and TRBJ2-1; 9 nucleotides agree with TRBD2. Germline CDR1 is LGHNA and CDR2 is YSLEER. The trim removed 0 bases at V and 8 bases at J, leaving 8 bases unmatched. The CDR3 extends over 16 amino acids. CDR3 region: CASSQEWSGGYDEQFF. CDR3 in DNA: TGCGCCAGCAGCCAAGAATGGAGCGGGGGGTACGATGAGCAGTTCTTC.

This clone was observed a single time. The rearrangement joins TRBV2 to TRBJ1-1; 7 bases line up with TRBD1. The CDR3 loop spans 14 amino acids. Germline CDR1 and CDR2: SNHLY and FYNNEI. Trimming cost V 6 bases and J 1 base; bases outside gene matches: 5. CDR3 nucleotides: TGTGCCAGCAGCCGACAGGGTAGGAACACTGAAGCTTTCTTT. It is translated as CASSRQGRNTEAFF.

The chain is built from TRBV30 and TRBJ2-3; 10 bases are shared with TRBD2. CDR1 is GTSNPN, CDR2 SVGIG, per germline (reference sequence). The CDR3 is 15 amino acids. V dropped 2 bases and J dropped 8; count of bases not matched to a gene: 10. CDR3 nucleotide sequence: TGTGCCTGGAGTCGCCTAGCGGGGGAGGCTGGTACGCAGTATTTT. Protein: CAWSRLAGEAGTQYF.

The chain has TRBV6-5 and TRBJ2-2; unclear D gene. Germline V gives CDR1 MNHEY, CDR2 SVGAGI. The CDR3 consists of 14 residues. The V and J ends lost 2 bases and 6 bases respectively, with 10 bases between them. The CDR3, as DNA: TGTGCCAGCAGTTACAGCTTTGAATCCGGGGAGCTGTTTTTT. Protein product: CASSYSFESGELFF.

J is TRBJ2-1 and V is TRBV12-3 or TRBV12-4; D is unclear. V lost 6 bases and J 4 bases, leaving 7 bases between the germline ends. CDR3 length: 12 residues. The CDR3: CASSPGYNEQFF. The CDR3 nucleotides read TGTGCCAGCAGCCCAGGTTACAATGAGCAGTTCTTC.

The V and J genes are TRBV7-2 and TRBJ1-1, with a tentative D call TRBD1 (5 bases). The germline gives CDR1 SGHTA, CDR2 FQGNSA. CDR3 length equals 14 residues. Trimming left V 5 bases short and J 1 base short, with 11 bases between. The CDR3 DNA follows: TGTGCCAGCAGCCCTGGGGGTAGGAACACTGAAGCTTTCTTT. Translation gives CASSPGGRNTEAFF.

V gene TRBV2 combines with J gene TRBJ1-4, with D unclear. The length of the CDR3 is 13 residues. V lost 6 bases, J lost 8 bases, and 13 bases lay in between. CDR1 and CDR2 (germline): SNHLY, FYNNEI. This CDR3 is CASSVTRREKLFF. CDR3 sequence (DNA): TGTGCCAGCAGCGTAACACGGCGGGAAAAACTGTTTTTT. The variable domain in full, completed from reference TRBV2 and TRBJ1-4, reads EPEVTQTPSHQVTQMGQEVILRCVPISNHLYFYWYRQILGQKVEFLVSFYNNEISEKSEIFDDQFSVERPDGSNFTLKIRSTKLEDSAMYFCASSVTRREKLFFGSGTQLSVL.

V and J are TRBV2 and TRBJ2-7, with 10 bases identical to TRBD2. The CDR3 contains 13 residues. CDR1 is SNHLY and CDR2 is FYNNEI in the germline V gene. J was trimmed by 5 bases and V by 11 bases; bases with no gene match: 9. This CDR3 reads CAGDSGGQDEQYF. In DNA, the CDR3 is TGTGCCGGTGATAGCGGGGGGCAAGACGAGCAGTACTTC.

The CDR3 sequence: CAWSWWQVDSPLHF. In DNA, the CDR3 is TGTGCCTGGAGTTGGTGGCAGGTCGATTCACCCCTCCACTTT. The rearrangement uses TRBV30 and TRBJ1-6; D call uncertain. Germline V gives CDR1 GTSNPN, CDR2 SVGIG (reference sequence). The CDR3 has 14 amino acids. Trimming shortened V by 2 bases and J by 8 bases, and 13 bases separated the two germline ends.

V and J are TRBV4-3 and TRBJ1-1; D ambiguous. This CDR3 contains 15 residues. Trimming shortened V by 1 base and J by 6 bases, and 15 bases separated the two germline ends. CDR1 and CDR2 from the germline V gene are LGHNA and YSLEER. The CDR3 sequence is CASSQGTLGKPEAFF. The CDR3 DNA reads TGCGCCAGCAGCCAAGGAACTTTGGGGAAACCTGAAGCTTTCTTT.

The V and J genes are TRBV6-1 and TRBJ2-1, with no clear D. The CDR3 runs to 16 residues. CDR1 is MNHNS and CDR2 is SASEGT in the germline V gene. Trimming left V 4 bases short and J 5 bases short, with 18 bases between. The chain's CDR3 is CASSGLSYSNNNEQFF. The CDR3 bases are TGTGCCAGCAGTGGGCTCAGCTACAGTAATAACAATGAGCAGTTCTTC.

The rearrangement joins TRBV7-7 to TRBJ1-1; 7 nucleotides line up with TRBD1. CDR3 size: 17 residues. The J segment lost 1 base and the V segment lost 1 base, leaving 9 bases of the junction unmatched. Germline V gene sequence: CDR1 SSHAT, CDR2 FNYEAQ (reference sequence). The chain's CDR3 is CASSLDRGGMANTEAFF. The CDR3 DNA is TGTGCCAGCAGCTTAGACAGGGGAGGGATGGCGAACACTGAAGCTTTCTTT.

The chain links TRBV6-5 to TRBJ2-5; the D gene is possibly TRBD2 (5 bases). CDR1 is MNHEY, CDR2 SVGAGI, per germline. The CDR3 loop spans 15 amino acids. Deletions cut 4 bases from V and 0 bases from J, with 12 bases between. CDR3 bases: TGTGCCAGCAGTTTGGTCCTTAGCGACCAAGAGACCCAGTACTTC. Residues: CASSLVLSDQETQYF.

The gene calls are TRBV5-4 and TRBJ1-2; D is unresolved. Germline CDR1 SGHNT, CDR2 YYREEE (reference sequence). V was pared by 1 base and J by 4 bases, with 11 bases between. The CDR3 totals 14 residues. DNA for the CDR3: TGTGCCAGCAGCTTGCAGTCCAACCCCTATGGCTACACCTTC. It encodes CASSLQSNPYGYTF.

The chain is built from TRBV11-2 and TRBJ2-7; D may be TRBD1 or TRBD2 (6 bases each). Germline V gives CDR1 SGHAT, CDR2 FQNNGV. With 5 bases removed from V and 0 bases from J, the gap between germline ends came to 14 bases. This CDR3 has 15 residues. This chain's CDR3 is CASSTIGGSSYEQYV. As DNA, the CDR3 is TGTGCCAGCAGCACAATCGGGGGCAGCTCCTACGAGCAGTACGTC.

The J gene is TRBJ2-5, the V gene TRBV29-1; D is tentatively TRBD1 or TRBD2 (7 bases each). The germline V gene has CDR1 SQVTM and CDR2 ANQGSEA. V dropped 6 bases and J dropped 6 bases, with 14 bases sitting between them. CDR3 length: 12 residues. CDR3 loop: CSVRGGEKTQYF. CDR3 sequence (DNA): TGCAGCGTCAGGGGGGGGGAAAAGACCCAGTACTTC.

The V call is TRBV9, the J call TRBJ2-5, with D hard to call. The CDR3 totals 14 residues. Deletions cut 3 bases from V and 0 bases from J, with 9 bases between. Germline CDR1 SGDLS, CDR2 YYNGEE. The CDR3 bases are TGTGCCAGCAGCGGGAGACACGACCAAGAGACCCAGTACTTC. Protein product: CASSGRHDQETQYF.

This chain connects TRBV5-6 to TRBJ2-1; a possible D gene is TRBD1 (5 bases). The V gene lost 1 base and the J gene lost 4 bases, with 12 bases spanning the gap. CDR1 and CDR2 (germline): SGHDT, YYEEEE. The CDR3 spans 15 residues. CDR3 sequence reads: CASSLKPRTYNEQFF. The CDR3, as DNA: TGTGCCAGCAGCTTGAAGCCCAGGACATACAATGAGCAGTTCTTC.

This clone was counted once. The V call is TRBV6-6, the J call TRBJ2-5; a weak D match, TRBD1 (7 bases). This CDR3 contains 17 residues. The germline CDR1 and CDR2 sequences are MNHNY and SVGAGI (reference sequence). Trimming took 5 bases from V and 4 from J, leaving 23 bases between them. The chain's CDR3 is CASSPERVRRGRETQYF. The DNA for the CDR3 is TGTGCCAGCAGTCCAGAAAGGGTTAGGAGGGGGCGAGAGACCCAGTACTTC.

This rearrangement joins TRBV4-3 to TRBJ1-2; 7 bases align to TRBD1. The CDR3 totals 15 residues. V was clipped by 4 bases and J by 8 bases; unmatched bases: 13. Looked up from germline, CDR1 is LGHNA and CDR2 is YSLEER. CDR3 nucleotide sequence: TGCGCCAGCAGCCGATCGGACAGGAGTATATCAGGCTACACCTTC. It translates to CASSRSDRSISGYTF.

CDR3 in DNA: TGTGCCAGCAGCTTAATACCGGGACAGCTCTCCTATGGCTACACCTTC. This sequence encodes CASSLIPGQLSYGYTF. V usage is TRBV5-8 and J usage is TRBJ1-2; 7 bases align to TRBD1. V was clipped by 2 bases and J by 4 bases; unmatched bases: 11. The CDR3 spans 16 residues. Per germline, CDR1 SGHTS and CDR2 YDEGEE.